The 12 T cell receptor beta chains presented below share a single source sample, sequenced in a study of T-cell reconstitution after alpha-beta-depleted transplantation in children. Unique molecular identifiers tagged the TCRbeta library. From the PCR reads, TCRdb called clonotypes with MiXCR, one entry per CDR3 protein. The data contain fewer than 750,000 distinct CDR3 sequences, roughly a quarter of them seen just once; the ten biggest clones take up under 45%. The material was PBMCs, obtained before TCRalphabeta/CD19-depleted stem cell transplant. Receptors were obtained from a boy under two years old with Wiskott-Aldrich syndrome, due to receive a stem cell transplant.

The chain joins TRBV4-2 to TRBJ1-1, with 7 bases aligning to TRBD1. Germline V gene data show CDR1 as LGHNA and CDR2 as YNFKEQ. Trimming cost V 4 bases and J 1 base; bases outside gene matches: 6. The CDR3 runs 15 residues. CDR3 region: CASSPEGQQNTEAFF. CDR3 DNA: TGTGCCAGCAGCCCCGAGGGACAGCAGAACACTGAAGCTTTCTTT.

The chain employs TRBV24-1 and TRBJ2-1; 11 bases align to TRBD2. Germline CDR1 KGHDR, CDR2 SFDVKD. CDR3 length equals 16 residues. V lost 4 bases, J lost 3 bases, and 4 bases stayed unmatched. The CDR3 DNA sequence: TGTGCCACCAGTGAACTAGCGGGAGCCCTCTACAATGAGCAGTTCTTC. Protein product: CATSELAGALYNEQFF.

The chain joins TRBV20-1 to TRBJ2-3; 12 nucleotides agree with TRBD2. The germline V gene has CDR1 DFQATT and CDR2 SNEGSKA (reference sequence). J gave up 0 bases and V 7 bases, and 5 bases lay outside the gene matches. The CDR3 spans 15 residues. CDR3 bases: TGCAGTGTCATGACTAGCGGGAGTAGCACAGATACGCAGTATTTT. Translation gives CSVMTSGSSTDTQYF.

The chain recombines TRBV5-1 with TRBJ2-5; 9 positions agree with TRBD2. Per the germline V gene, CDR1 is SGHRS and CDR2 is YFSETQ. V lost 0 bases and J lost 5; bases outside the gene matches: 11. There are 17 residues in the CDR3. The CDR3 nucleotides read TGCGCCAGCAGCTTGGTTGGAGGTAGCGGGAGAATGGAGACCCAGTACTTC. This translates into CASSLVGGSGRMETQYF.

The chain carries TRBV27 and TRBJ2-5; 13 bases are a match to TRBD2. The CDR3 sequence is 15 residues long. Germline trimming cut 6 bases from V and 6 bases from J; bases unmatched to any gene: 7. The germline V gene has CDR1 MNHEY and CDR2 SMNVEV (reference sequence). CDR3 region: CASSPTSGRKQTQYF. The CDR3 nucleotides are TGTGCCAGCAGCCCGACTAGCGGGAGGAAGCAGACCCAGTACTTC.

This clonotype was observed a few times. The gene calls are TRBV28 and TRBJ1-2, with D unresolved. Germline V gene data show CDR1 as MDHEN and CDR2 as SYDVKM. This CDR3 contains 13 residues. Trimming pared 6 bases from V and 4 bases from J, leaving 12 bases between. CDR3 loop: CASSHKLVYGYTF. The CDR3 DNA reads as TGTGCCAGCAGCCACAAATTAGTCTATGGCTACACCTTC.

V usage is TRBV20-1 and J usage is TRBJ2-2; 7 bases map to TRBD2. V lost 1 base and J lost 6; bases outside the gene matches: 5. This CDR3 region has 14 residues. CDR1 DFQATT and CDR2 SNEGSKA come from the germline V gene (reference sequence). CDR3 sequence reads: CSARGTRSAGELFF. DNA of the CDR3: TGCAGTGCTAGAGGGACTAGAAGCGCCGGGGAGCTGTTTTTT.

The chain links TRBV12-3 or TRBV12-4 to TRBJ2-3; D might be TRBD1 or TRBD2, each matching 6 bases. The V and J ends lost 3 bases and 5 bases respectively, with 12 bases between them. This CDR3 spans 14 amino acids. The CDR3 protein is CASSLREGGDTQYF. The CDR3 nucleotides are TGTGCCAGCAGTTTGCGGGAAGGGGGAGATACGCAGTATTTT.

This chain uses TRBV15 with TRBJ2-5, with D uncertain. Deletions cut 3 bases from V and 2 bases from J, with 10 bases between. The CDR3 loop spans 14 amino acids. Germline CDR1 and CDR2: LNHNV and YYDKDF (reference sequence). DNA of the CDR3: TGTGCCACCAGCAGGGGATTATTACAAGAGACCCAGTACTTC. This sequence encodes CATSRGLLQETQYF.

The rearrangement links TRBV15 to TRBJ2-6, with D possibly matching TRBD1 (6 bases). The CDR3 has 18 residues. CDR1 is LNHNV, CDR2 YYDKDF, per germline (reference sequence). V lost 3 bases, J lost 0 bases, and 15 bases lay in between. The CDR3 DNA reads as TGTGCCACCAGCAGTGTTCCAGGGGCCAGCTCTGGGGCCAACGTCCTGACTTTC. As protein: CATSSVPGASSGANVLTF.

This rearrangement joins TRBV5-1 to TRBJ2-2; 12 bases fit TRBD2. This CDR3 spans 17 amino acids. Germline V lookup: CDR1 SGHRS, CDR2 YFSETQ. The J segment lost 6 bases and the V segment lost 0 bases, leaving 6 bases of the junction unmatched. Here the CDR3 DNA reads TGCGCCAGCAGCTTGGCAGGACTAGCGGGGCCCCCCGGGGAGCTGTTTTTT. The encoded protein is CASSLAGLAGPPGELFF.

In regard to this clonotype: An end of the junction differs from the germline gene, which may be a read error. V and J are TRBV12-3 or TRBV12-4 and TRBJ2-5; 7 bases are a match to TRBD2. CDR3 size: 13 residues. The CDR3 here is CASRGTTYSPVFF. The CDR3 coding sequence is TGTGCCAGCAGAGGGACTACCTACTCCCCGGTATTCTTC.